The next 5 T cell receptor beta chains were all read from a single sample in a study of T cells after yellow fever vaccination. TCRdb re-called the 5' RACE reads through MiXCR, storing one row per CDR3 protein. The sample comprises approximately 350,000 distinct CDR3 sequences, approximately 10% of which are singletons, and more than 15% rests with the top ten. The specimen was PBMCs, collected on the day of the first yellow fever vaccination. The receptors originated from a man younger than 30 who received the YFV17D yellow fever vaccine.

The chain carries TRBV9 and TRBJ2-2, with D perhaps TRBD2 (5 bases). V lost 7 bases, J lost 0 bases, and 13 bases lay in between. There are 15 residues in the CDR3. CDR1 and CDR2 (germline): SGDLS, YYNGEE. CDR3 sequence reads: CASRAGIANTGELFF. The CDR3 DNA reads TGTGCCAGCCGGGCCGGGATAGCGAACACCGGGGAGCTGTTTTTT.

The chain uses TRBV9 and TRBJ2-5; D is undetermined. This CDR3 comprises 17 residues. Between the trimmed V and J ends, which lost 0 bases and 6 bases, there was a span of 21 bases. Germline loops: CDR1 SGDLS, CDR2 YYNGEE. CDR3 bases: TGTGCCAGCAGCGTAGGAAGTCTGGCCCCTCCCATCCAGACCCAGTACTTC. This encodes CASSVGSLAPPIQTQYF.

The chain uses TRBV4-1 and TRBJ2-3, with D tentatively TRBD2 (5 bases). The germline CDR1 and CDR2 sequences are MGHRA and YSYEKL. The V and J ends lost 1 base and 1 base respectively, with 9 bases between them. The CDR3 runs 15 residues. In DNA, the CDR3 is TGCGCCAGCAGCCAAGTAGGAGGCGGCACAGATACGCAGTATTTT. This gives the protein CASSQVGGGTDTQYF.

V usage is TRBV18 and J usage is TRBJ2-2, with D unclear. From germline, CDR1 is KGHSH and CDR2 LQKENI. The CDR3 runs 15 residues. The ends were cut back, 0 bases at V and 1 base at J, with 6 bases in the middle. In DNA form, the CDR3 reads TGTGCCAGCTCACCACCCTCCGGGAACACCGGGGAGCTGTTTTTT. This codes for CASSPPSGNTGELFF.

The chain has TRBV7-3 and TRBJ2-7, with TRBD2 identical over 7 bases. The J segment lost 0 bases and the V segment lost 5 bases, leaving 7 bases of the junction unmatched. Germline CDR1 reads SGHTA; CDR2 reads FQGTGA. The CDR3 contains 15 residues. CDR3 protein: CASSPGSGGSYEQYF. CDR3 nucleotides: TGTGCCAGCAGCCCAGGTTCGGGGGGCTCCTACGAGCAGTACTTC.